These 26 T cell receptor beta chains were sequenced from one sample in a study of T cells after yellow fever vaccination. TCRdb ran MiXCR on the 5' RACE reads and lists one entry per CDR3 protein. The table shows around 590,000 distinct CDR3 sequences, with about 12% occurring only once. Specimen: PBMCs, collected on the day of the yellow fever booster vaccination. The receptors here all came from a young man who received the YFV17D yellow fever vaccine.

This clonotype was observed a few times. The chain has TRBV6-2 or TRBV6-3 and TRBJ2-7; the D gene is possibly TRBD1 (6 bases). The length of the CDR3 is 13 residues. The V and J ends lost 2 bases and 5 bases respectively, with 10 bases between them. The germline gives CDR1 MNHEY, CDR2 SVGEGT. The DNA of the CDR3 is TGTGCCAGCAGTTACGTGGGGGCCAACGAGCAGTACTTC. It codes for CASSYVGANEQYF.

The rearrangement uses TRBV5-1 and TRBJ2-5; TRBD2 might be the D (6 bases). Germline V gene lookup returns CDR1 SGHRS and CDR2 YFSETQ. The V gene lost 7 bases and the J gene lost 2 bases, with 12 bases spanning the gap. CDR3 length equals 13 residues. The CDR3 coding sequence is TGCGCCAGCTTCGGCGGGGTTCAAGAGACCCAGTACTTC. Its protein product is CASFGGVQETQYF.

This chain uses TRBV7-9 with TRBJ2-1; perhaps TRBD2 as D (6 bases). CDR1 is SEHNR, CDR2 FQNEAQ, per germline (reference sequence). The CDR3 sequence is 17 residues long. V was shortened by 5 bases and J by 4 bases, with 21 bases between the two germline ends. The CDR3, as DNA: TGTGCCAGCAGCCATGAGCCGGCTAGCGCACGGTACAATGAGCAGTTCTTC. Residues: CASSHEPASARYNEQFF. The full variable domain, with the rest looked up from reference TRBV7-9 and TRBJ2-1, is DTGVSQNPRHKITKRGQNVTFRCDPISEHNRLYWYRQTLGQGPEFLTYFQNEAQLEKSRLLSDRFSAERPKGSFSTLEIQRTEQGDSAMYLCASSHEPASARYNEQFFGPGTRLTVL.

This clonotype has only a few counts. The chain recombines TRBV15 with TRBJ1-5; maybe TRBD1 (6 bases). This CDR3 has 14 residues. Trimming removed 3 bases at V and 3 bases at J, with 9 bases between. Per germline, CDR1 LNHNV and CDR2 YYDKDF (reference sequence). CDR3 in amino acids: CATSRDRVNQPQHF. The CDR3 DNA sequence: TGTGCCACCAGCAGGGACAGAGTCAATCAGCCCCAGCATTTT.

This clonotype has only a few counts. J is TRBJ2-7 and V is TRBV4-3, with a tentative D call TRBD1 (5 bases). The V end lost 2 bases, the J end lost 2 bases, and 19 bases lay between the germline ends. Germline-derived CDR1 and CDR2 are LGHNA and YSLEER. This CDR3 is built from 17 residues. The CDR3, as DNA: TGCGCCAGCAGCCAACAACCCTTGGGGCCCGGTGCCTACGAGCAGTACTTC. Translated, it gives CASSQQPLGPGAYEQYF.

This clonotype was seen only a few times. The chain carries TRBV24-1 and TRBJ1-2, with TRBD1 identical over 11 bases. Germline V gene sequence: CDR1 KGHDR, CDR2 SFDVKD. The CDR3 sequence is 16 residues long. The V segment lost 4 bases and the J segment 6 bases; nucleotides outside the gene matches: 9. Here the CDR3 DNA reads TGTGCCACCAGTGAGTCCGACGGGACAGGGGGTGATGGCTACACCTTC. Its protein is CATSESDGTGGDGYTF.

In this sample, this clonotype turned up a few times. The gene calls are TRBV10-3 and TRBJ2-6, with D possibly matching TRBD1 (6 bases). V was pared by 5 bases and J by 2 bases, with 13 bases between. This CDR3 has 16 amino acids. CDR1 and CDR2 from the germline V gene are ENHRY and SYGVKD. CDR3 sequence: CAISLQGTAGANVLTF. In DNA, the CDR3 is TGTGCCATCAGTCTACAGGGTACGGCTGGGGCCAACGTCCTGACTTTC.

The chain couples TRBV6-1 to TRBJ2-1; 8 bases match TRBD2. Per germline, CDR1 MNHNS and CDR2 SASEGT. V lost 2 bases to trimming and J lost 4 bases; unmatched junction nucleotides: 4. This CDR3 has 15 amino acids. CDR3: CASSERLAGYNEQFF. The CDR3 DNA reads TGTGCCAGCAGTGAAAGATTAGCGGGATACAATGAGCAGTTCTTC.

This rearrangement joins TRBV19 to TRBJ2-3; 7 nucleotides agree with TRBD2. This CDR3 is 12 amino acids long. J was trimmed by 8 bases and V by 9 bases; bases with no gene match: 8. Germline loops: CDR1 LNHDA, CDR2 SQIVND (reference sequence). The DNA of the CDR3 is TGTGCCAGCCAGGCTAGCGGAGTTACGCAGTATTTT. This encodes CASQASGVTQYF. The entire variable domain, with the rest obtained from reference TRBV19 and TRBJ2-3, is as follows: DGGITQSPKYLFRKEGQNVTLSCEQNLNHDAMYWYRQDPGQGLRLIYYSQIVNDFQKGDIAEGYSVSREKKESFPLTVTSAQKNPTAFYLCASQASGVTQYFGPGTRLTVL.

In this sample, this clonotype turned up a few times. The chain is built from TRBV4-1 and TRBJ2-7, with a possible D match to TRBD2 (5 bases). CDR3 length: 15 residues. The V and J ends lost 1 base and 5 bases respectively, with 15 bases between them. Per germline, CDR1 MGHRA and CDR2 YSYEKL. Here the CDR3 reads CASSQALGGPDEQYF. Here the CDR3 DNA reads TGCGCCAGCAGCCAAGCCCTCGGCGGGCCGGACGAGCAGTACTTC.

The chain is built from TRBV29-1 and TRBJ2-3; TRBD1 aligns across 12 bases. The CDR3 spans 14 residues. Germline V lookup: CDR1 SQVTM, CDR2 ANQGSEA. Trimming cost V 7 bases and J 5 bases; bases outside gene matches: 7. The CDR3, as DNA: TGCAGCGCTGGGGACAGGGGGCATAAAGATACGCAGTATTTT. It specifies CSAGDRGHKDTQYF.

This chain joins TRBV15 and TRBJ2-5; TRBD1 agrees at 8 bases. The length of the CDR3 is 14 residues. Germline V gene sequence: CDR1 LNHNV, CDR2 YYDKDF (reference sequence). Unmatched junction bases numbered 6, after V lost 3 bases and J lost 6 bases. The CDR3 region has the DNA TGTGCCACCAGCAGGGAGACAGGGGCACAGACCCAGTACTTC. Translated, it gives CATSRETGAQTQYF.

The chain has TRBV20-1 and TRBJ1-2; D gene uncertain. The CDR3 is made up of 14 amino acids. Germline CDR1 and CDR2: DFQATT and SNEGSKA (reference sequence). V was clipped by 6 bases and J by 7 bases, with 21 bases between them. CDR3: CSAELGSLLSGYTF. The DNA for the CDR3 is TGCAGTGCCGAACTAGGCAGCCTTCTGAGTGGCTACACCTTC.

With regard to this clonotype: Just one base apart from a much larger clone, this may be a read error. The rearrangement uses TRBV12-3 or TRBV12-4 and TRBJ2-2, with 8 bases identical to TRBD1. The CDR3 runs 14 residues. Trimming removed 10 bases from V and 11 bases from J; junction bases left unmatched: 15. CDR3 protein: CANKRGQVPGELFF. CDR3 DNA: TGTGCCAACAAGAGGGGACAGGTACCGGGTGAGCTGTTTTTT.

In this sample, this clonotype turned up a few times. V is TRBV30 and J is TRBJ2-3; D assignment may be TRBD1 or TRBD2 (5 bases each). Germline V lookup: CDR1 GTSNPN, CDR2 SVGIG (reference sequence). Trimming stripped 3 bases from V and 4 bases from J, with 14 bases between. This CDR3 spans 14 amino acids. The CDR3 spells CAWRTGTPPDTQYF. CDR3 nucleotide sequence: TGTGCCTGGAGAACCGGGACCCCTCCAGATACGCAGTATTTT.

This clonotype came up a few times. This rearrangement joins TRBV9 to TRBJ2-5, with no clear D. V lost 6 bases and J lost 5, with 14 bases in between. The CDR3 is 13 residues long. Per germline, CDR1 SGDLS and CDR2 YYNGEE. The CDR3 DNA is TGTGCCAGCAACCAGGACGGGCGGGAGACCCAGTACTTC. It yields the protein CASNQDGRETQYF. The variable domain in full, with the rest retrieved from reference TRBV9 and TRBJ2-5, is DSGVTQTPKHLITATGQRVTLRCSPRSGDLSVYWYQQSLDQGLQFLIQYYNGEERAKGNILERFSAQQFPDLHSELNLSSLELGDSALYFCASNQDGRETQYFGPGTRLLVL.

The chain employs TRBV3-1 and TRBJ2-1; maybe TRBD2 (5 bases). From germline, CDR1 is LGHDT and CDR2 YNNKEL (reference sequence). The V and J ends lost 6 bases and 7 bases respectively, with 22 bases between them. The CDR3 runs to 16 residues. This CDR3 is CASSLASGTFGNEQFF. Written as DNA, the CDR3 is TGTGCCAGCAGTCTCGCCTCGGGAACCTTTGGGAATGAGCAGTTCTTC.

About this clonotype itself: This could be a read error, since a much larger clone is one nucleotide away. The chain uses TRBV12-3 or TRBV12-4 and TRBJ2-3; TRBD1 agrees at 7 bases. The J segment lost 1 base and the V segment lost 5 bases, leaving 12 bases of the junction unmatched. This CDR3 comprises 17 residues. In DNA, the CDR3 is TGTGCCAGCAGTAATATCAACGACAGGGTCCGCACAGATACGCAGTATTTT. This encodes CASSNINDRVRTDTQYF.

The rearrangement uses TRBV7-9 and TRBJ2-1; 13 bases agree with TRBD2. Germline V gene data show CDR1 as SEHNR and CDR2 as FQNEAQ (reference sequence). Losses at the gene ends were 4 bases for V and 6 bases for J; bases not matched to a gene: 6. The length of the CDR3 is 16 residues. In nucleotides, the CDR3 is TGTGCCAGCAGCTCGAGCGGACTAGCGGGAGTCAATGAGCAGTTCTTC. Translation gives CASSSSGLAGVNEQFF. Based on the CDR3 plus reference TRBV7-9 and TRBJ2-1, the full variable domain is DTGVSQNPRHKITKRGQNVTFRCDPISEHNRLYWYRQTLGQGPEFLTYFQNEAQLEKSRLLSDRFSAERPKGSFSTLEIQRTEQGDSAMYLCASSSSGLAGVNEQFFGPGTRLTVL.

This chain connects TRBV19 to TRBJ2-1; D possibly corresponds to TRBD2 (5 bases). Trimming shortened V by 7 bases and J by 7 bases, and 20 bases separated the two germline ends. In germline, CDR1 is LNHDA, CDR2 SQIVND (reference sequence). The CDR3 extends over 15 amino acids. The CDR3 loop reads CASIRSGSKWNEQFF. In nucleotides, the CDR3 is TGTGCCAGTATCCGTTCGGGGAGTAAATGGAATGAGCAGTTCTTC.

The chain has TRBV20-1 and TRBJ2-7, with TRBD1 identical over 9 bases. The CDR3 has 14 amino acids. Looked up from germline, CDR1 is DFQATT and CDR2 is SNEGSKA (reference sequence). V trimming: 5 bases; J trimming: 4 bases; junction bases outside the gene matches: 9. CDR3 nucleotides: TGCAGTGCTGGGCAGGGGACAGGGAGTTACGAGCAGTACTTC. It specifies CSAGQGTGSYEQYF.

The sample holds a few counts of this clonotype. The genes are TRBV7-6 and TRBJ2-3, with D perhaps matching TRBD1 or TRBD2 (6 bases each). The CDR3 has 15 amino acids. Trimming removed 2 bases from V and 3 bases from J, with 12 bases in between. CDR1 and CDR2 from the germline V gene are SGHVS and FNYEAQ. This CDR3 reads CASSLLARGTDTQYF. CDR3 DNA sequence: TGTGCCAGCAGCTTACTAGCGAGGGGGACAGATACGCAGTATTTT.

The V and J genes are TRBV6-1 and TRBJ2-1; 12 bases fit TRBD2. The CDR3 consists of 16 residues. The V segment lost 6 bases and the J segment 7 bases; nucleotides outside the gene matches: 10. CDR1 MNHNS and CDR2 SASEGT come from the germline V gene. CDR3 DNA: TGTGCCAGCAGGCCTCCGACTAGCGGGAGAGGGAATGAGCAGTTCTTC. Protein sequence: CASRPPTSGRGNEQFF.

This clonotype has more than one count but fewer than ten. The genes are TRBV4-1 and TRBJ1-2; no clear D. This CDR3 has 15 amino acids. V lost 3 bases and J 0 bases, leaving 11 bases between the germline ends. Germline V CDR1 and CDR2: MGHRA, YSYEKL. The CDR3 DNA is TGCGCCAGCAGCCAGGGTGCAGCAACTAACTATGGCTACACCTTC. This encodes CASSQGAATNYGYTF.

The rearrangement joins TRBV5-4 to TRBJ2-3, with 10 bases aligning to TRBD2. There are 12 residues in the CDR3. The V segment lost 4 bases and the J segment 12 bases; nucleotides outside the gene matches: 5. CDR1 and CDR2 from the germline V gene are SGHNT and YYREEE (reference sequence). CDR3 residues: CASSLGTSEQYF. CDR3 DNA sequence: TGTGCCAGCAGCCTCGGGACTAGCGAACAGTATTTT.

This clonotype occurred many times. The gene calls are TRBV7-2 and TRBJ1-2; D gene ambiguous. CDR1 and CDR2 from the germline V gene are SGHTA and FQGNSA. Trimming removed 4 bases from V and 3 bases from J, with 15 bases in between. This CDR3 contains 15 residues. The CDR3 DNA reads as TGTGCCAGCAGCTCAGCGTGGGGATCTCACTATGGCTACACCTTC. Amino acids: CASSSAWGSHYGYTF. Together with reference TRBV7-2 and TRBJ1-2, the CDR3 gives the full variable domain: GAGVSQSPSNKVTEKGKDVELRCDPISGHTALYWYRQSLGQGLEFLIYFQGNSAPDKSGLPSDRFSAERTGGSVSTLTIQRTQQEDSAVYLCASSSAWGSHYGYTFGSGTRLTVV.